A selection of T cell receptor beta chains follows, all from one sample in a study of blood T cell repertoires in COVID-19. TCRdb's table, derived via immunoSEQ multiplex PCR, lists solely in-frame clones and lacks some. The data hold approximately 300,000 clones, with roughly 80% observed a single time. Sequencing was done on a sample of peripheral blood. All receptors derive from a person aged 65-85 years with COVID-19, enrolled during active disease. Each CDR3 is given without its conserved first and last residue.

V gene	J gene	CDR3 protein
TRBV5-8	TRBJ1-3	ASSLYTGQGRNTIY
TRBV3-1/TRBV3-2	TRBJ2-1	ASSQASGKTYNEQF
TRBV11-1	TRBJ2-2	ASSVYRGGTGELF
TRBV7-2	TRBJ1-1	ASSFAGPPNTEAF
TRBV6-5	TRBJ2-1	ASSYSTGQGSVEQF
TRBV27	TRBJ1-6	ASRGYLWASNSPLH
TRBV6-5	TRBJ2-2	ASSLRNTGELF
TRBV28	TRBJ1-2	ASSLVWGGNYGYT
TRBV28	TRBJ1-2	ASSFRTGRNGYT
TRBV28	TRBJ2-5	AVTAGGRSETQY
TRBV29-1	TRBJ2-4	SARDWDLAKNIQY
TRBV6-2/TRBV6-3	TRBJ2-7	ASSSLRLYEQY
TRBV7-9	TRBJ2-5	ASSFRRGLQETQY
TRBV20-1	TRBJ1-6	SASLGGINSPLH
TRBV10-3	TRBJ2-3	AIREERGATDTQY
TRBV7-2	TRBJ1-1	ASSLVLGRPEAF
TRBV5-1	TRBJ1-6	ASRPGQGFSPLH
TRBV28	TRBJ1-4	ASSSANEKLF
TRBV4-1	TRBJ1-6	ASSQIRDRVSPLH
TRBV7-9	TRBJ2-5	ASSFRQGSPLGETQY
TRBV11-2	TRBJ2-5	ASSRLGTGEETQY
TRBV5-1	TRBJ1-2	ASSPYQSTGGSYGYT
TRBV6-5	TRBJ1-1	ASSYSRSPTEAF
TRBV5-6	TRBJ2-3	ASSLALQGAGDTQY
TRBV19	TRBJ1-1	ASTIGQGGMNAF
TRBV19	TRBJ2-2	ASSIDYTGGANTGELF
TRBV7-9	TRBJ2-7	ASSQIGGRAGHEQY
TRBV28	TRBJ1-5	ATQWGGRVSQH
TRBV7-9	TRBJ1-3	ASSAKPGQAVSGNTIY
TRBV7-7	TRBJ2-3	ASSLAYRAGDTQY
TRBV5-6	TRBJ2-3	ASSLLSVRLFITSDTQY
TRBV13	TRBJ2-1	ASSPGGYNEQF
TRBV3-1/TRBV3-2	TRBJ1-2	ASSQGQRGRGYT
TRBV9	TRBJ1-1	ASSVNEYQGLNTEAF
TRBV7-2	TRBJ1-1	ASSPGWTEAF
TRBV23-1	TRBJ2-7	ASSQSSTKGSPYEQY
TRBV5-4	TRBJ2-5	ASSGQQGLGETQY
TRBV7-6	TRBJ1-3	ASSLAGRGYSGNTIY
TRBV4-1	TRBJ1-3	ASSQDFSGVGSGNTIY
TRBV5-1	TRBJ2-1	ASSLGTSGRSEYEQF
TRBV28	TRBJ2-1	ASSPLRSVGSSYNEQF
TRBV4-2	TRBJ2-3	ASSIGTDTQY
TRBV11-1	TRBJ2-7	ASSLDGRGRVHEQY
TRBV14	TRBJ2-7	ASSFRVYEQY
TRBV7-3	TRBJ1-3	ASSLSPHGSSGNTIY
TRBV28	TRBJ1-5	ASRRTGERPQH
TRBV3-1/TRBV3-2	TRBJ2-7	ASSPGGHYEQY
TRBV29-1	TRBJ2-2	SVEDGQGTGELF
TRBV7-9	TRBJ1-4	ASSLEGALNEKLF
TRBV5-1	TRBJ2-5	ASSLTGSPETQY
TRBV20-1	TRBJ2-3	SASLWGGGLEDTQY
TRBV11-2	TRBJ1-3	ASSLVVSGSGNTIY
TRBV27	TRBJ1-6	ASSRTGRNSPLH
TRBV5-1	TRBJ2-4	ASSLDSGRSFSAKNIQY
TRBV18	TRBJ2-1	ASSPLIPLYNEQF
TRBV19	TRBJ1-5	ASSLGGSNQPQH
TRBV2	TRBJ2-2	ASRDRALVGGELF
TRBV9	TRBJ1-6	ASSVGQINSPLH
TRBV25-1	TRBJ2-3	ASSVPGGDTQY
TRBV3-1/TRBV3-2	TRBJ2-2	ASSPEAYTGELF